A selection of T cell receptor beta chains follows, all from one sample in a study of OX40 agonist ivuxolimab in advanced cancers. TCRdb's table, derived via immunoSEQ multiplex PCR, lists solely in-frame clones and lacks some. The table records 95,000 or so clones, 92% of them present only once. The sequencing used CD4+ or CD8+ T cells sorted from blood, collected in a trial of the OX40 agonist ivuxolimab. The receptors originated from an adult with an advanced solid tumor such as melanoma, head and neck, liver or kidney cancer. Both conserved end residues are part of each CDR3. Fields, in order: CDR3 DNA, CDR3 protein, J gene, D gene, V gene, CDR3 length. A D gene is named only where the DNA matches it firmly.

cdr3_nt: TGTGCCAGCAGCTTACGGCCGTACAGAACTAACTATGGCTACACCTTC
cdr3_aa: CASSLRPYRTNYGYTF
j_call: TRBJ1-2
d_call: .
v_call: TRBV13
cdr3_length: 16

cdr3_nt: TGTGCCAGCTCACCCCCAGGAGGGGTCGACGGCGAGCAGTACTTC
cdr3_aa: CASSPPGGVDGEQYF
j_call: TRBJ2-7
d_call: .
v_call: TRBV18
cdr3_length: 15

cdr3_nt: TGTGCCAGCTCACTACCACAGGGAAGCTCTGGAAACACCATATATTTT
cdr3_aa: CASSLPQGSSGNTIYF
j_call: TRBJ1-3
d_call: .
v_call: TRBV18
cdr3_length: 16

cdr3_nt: TGTGCTAGTGGTTCCCCTACTAGCGTTTCCAATGAGCAGTTCTTC
cdr3_aa: CASGSPTSVSNEQFF
j_call: TRBJ2-1
d_call: TRBD2
v_call: TRBV12-5
cdr3_length: 15

cdr3_nt: TGTGCCAGCTCACCACCAGGTTCCCACACCTTC
cdr3_aa: CASSPPGSHTF
j_call: TRBJ1-2
d_call: .
v_call: TRBV18
cdr3_length: 11

cdr3_nt: TGTGCCAGCAGCTTAGCGACCCTAGCGGGGGGAGTCCCTGCCTACGAGCAGTACTTC
cdr3_aa: CASSLATLAGGVPAYEQYF
j_call: TRBJ2-7
d_call: TRBD2
v_call: TRBV7-8
cdr3_length: 19

cdr3_nt: TGTGCTAGTGGTCAAACGACAGTGACCGAGCAGTACTTC
cdr3_aa: CASGQTTVTEQYF
j_call: TRBJ2-7
d_call: .
v_call: TRBV12-5
cdr3_length: 13

cdr3_nt: TGTGCCAGCAGTGTGAGCGGAGGCTCAAATGAGCAGTTCTTC
cdr3_aa: CASSVSGGSNEQFF
j_call: TRBJ2-1
d_call: .
v_call: TRBV2
cdr3_length: 14

cdr3_nt: TGTGCCAGCAGCCCAGGGACAGGCTATGGCTACACCTTC
cdr3_aa: CASSPGTGYGYTF
j_call: TRBJ1-2
d_call: TRBD1
v_call: TRBV28
cdr3_length: 13

cdr3_nt: TGTGCCACCAAAAGTAGGGACAGTATGAACACTGAAGCTTTCTTT
cdr3_aa: CATKSRDSMNTEAFF
j_call: TRBJ1-1
d_call: TRBD1
v_call: TRBV10-3
cdr3_length: 15